This T cell receptor (beta chain) was found in a study of shared clonotypes between healthy human individuals. J was trimmed by 0 bases and V by 0 bases; bases with no gene match: 10. Germline assignment: CDR1 SGHNT and CDR2 YYREEE (reference sequence). The CDR3 runs to 19 residues. An even split of each subset's genomic DNA across several immunoSEQ plates was performed. Under the authors' procedure: Filtering differed because ImmunoSEQ produced junction-only sequences that carried no quality scores. Sequencing used immunoSEQ multiplex PCR; TCRdb keeps in-frame clones, though not all of them. That table furnishes V, J and clone size, whereas the DNA furnished D and trimming. The sample carries about 2 million clones, 90% to 95% recorded once. Caucasian adults residing in Nashville, Tennessee made up all the donors.

What was sequenced was naive CD4+ T cells sorted from blood. Subset here: CD45RA+ positively selected. This clonotype was obtained from a man aged 18 to 35 in good health. This chain uses TRBV5-4 with TRBJ2-1, with 9 bases lining up with TRBD2. CDR3 amino acids: CASSLGASGTLSSYNEQFF. DNA of the CDR3: TGTGCCAGCAGCTTGGGGGCTAGCGGGACCCTGAGCTCCTACAATGAGCAGTTCTTC.